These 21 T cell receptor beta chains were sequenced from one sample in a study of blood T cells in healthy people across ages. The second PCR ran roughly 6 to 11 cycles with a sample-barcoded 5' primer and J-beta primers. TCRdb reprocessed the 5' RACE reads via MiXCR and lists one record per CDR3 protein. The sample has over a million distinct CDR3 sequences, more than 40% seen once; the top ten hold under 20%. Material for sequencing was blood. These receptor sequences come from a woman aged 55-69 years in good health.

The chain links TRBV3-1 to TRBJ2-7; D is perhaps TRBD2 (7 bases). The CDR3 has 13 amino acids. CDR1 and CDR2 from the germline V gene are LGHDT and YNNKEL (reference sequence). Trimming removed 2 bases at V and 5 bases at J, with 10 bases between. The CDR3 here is CASSQPRGHEQYF. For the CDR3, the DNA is TGTGCCAGCAGCCAACCGCGGGGGCACGAGCAGTACTTC.

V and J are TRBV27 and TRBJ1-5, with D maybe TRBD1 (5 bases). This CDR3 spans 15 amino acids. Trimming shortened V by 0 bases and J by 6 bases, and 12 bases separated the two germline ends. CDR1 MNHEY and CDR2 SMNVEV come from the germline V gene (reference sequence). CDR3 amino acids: CASSLSGPPIQPQHF. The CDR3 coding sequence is TGTGCCAGCAGTTTATCGGGACCCCCAATTCAGCCCCAGCATTTT.

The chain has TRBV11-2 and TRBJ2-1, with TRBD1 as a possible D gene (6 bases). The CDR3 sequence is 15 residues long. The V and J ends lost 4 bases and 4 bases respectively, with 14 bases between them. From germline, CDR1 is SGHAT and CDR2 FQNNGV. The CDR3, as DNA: TGTGCCAGCAGCTGGGTTGGGGGCACTTACAATGAGCAGTTCTTC. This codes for CASSWVGGTYNEQFF.

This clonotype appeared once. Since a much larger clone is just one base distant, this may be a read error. The CDR3 loop reads CASSVEASGNNGQFF. The CDR3, as DNA: TGTGCCAGCAGCGTAGAGGCTAGCGGGAACAATGGGCAGTTCTTC. V usage is TRBV9 and J usage is TRBJ2-1, with TRBD2 matching 9 bases. CDR1 is SGDLS and CDR2 is YYNGEE in the germline V gene. The CDR3 totals 15 residues.

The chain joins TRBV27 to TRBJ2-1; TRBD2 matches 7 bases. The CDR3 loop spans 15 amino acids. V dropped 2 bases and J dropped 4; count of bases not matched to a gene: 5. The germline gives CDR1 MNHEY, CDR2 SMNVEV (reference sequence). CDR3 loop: CASSLSGNEYNEQFF. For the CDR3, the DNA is TGTGCCAGCAGTTTAAGCGGGAACGAGTACAATGAGCAGTTCTTC.

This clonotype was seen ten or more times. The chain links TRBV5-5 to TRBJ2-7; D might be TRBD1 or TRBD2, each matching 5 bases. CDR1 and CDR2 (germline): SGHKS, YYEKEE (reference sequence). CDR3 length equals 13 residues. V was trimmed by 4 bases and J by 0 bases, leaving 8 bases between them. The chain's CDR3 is CASSRDPSYEQYF. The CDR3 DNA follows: TGTGCCAGCAGCCGGGACCCCTCCTACGAGCAGTACTTC.

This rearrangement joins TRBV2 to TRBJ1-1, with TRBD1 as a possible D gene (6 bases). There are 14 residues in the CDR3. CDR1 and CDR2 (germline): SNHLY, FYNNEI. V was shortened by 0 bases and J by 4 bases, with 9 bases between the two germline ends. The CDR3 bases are TGTGCCAGCAGTGAAGCGCTAGGGGGCACTGAAGCTTTCTTT. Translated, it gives CASSEALGGTEAFF.

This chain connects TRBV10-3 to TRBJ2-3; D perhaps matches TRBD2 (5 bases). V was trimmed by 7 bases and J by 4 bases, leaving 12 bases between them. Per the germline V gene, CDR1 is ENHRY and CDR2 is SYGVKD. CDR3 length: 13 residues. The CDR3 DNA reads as TGTGCCATCATGGGAGACGGAGCAGATACGCAGTATTTT. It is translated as CAIMGDGADTQYF.

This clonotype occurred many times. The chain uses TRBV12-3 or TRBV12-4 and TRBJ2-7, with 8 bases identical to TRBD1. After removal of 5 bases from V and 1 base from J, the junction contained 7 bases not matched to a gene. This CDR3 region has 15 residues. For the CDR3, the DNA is TGTGCCAGCAGTCCCGGACAGGGTGGGTCCTACGAGCAGTACTTC. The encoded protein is CASSPGQGGSYEQYF.

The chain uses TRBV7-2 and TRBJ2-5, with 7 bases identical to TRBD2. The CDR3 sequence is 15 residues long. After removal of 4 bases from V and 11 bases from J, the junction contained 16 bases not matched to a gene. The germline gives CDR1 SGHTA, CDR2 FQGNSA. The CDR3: CASSSLAGAGNEQYF. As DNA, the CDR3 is TGTGCCAGCAGCTCTTTGGCGGGAGCGGGAAATGAGCAGTACTTC.

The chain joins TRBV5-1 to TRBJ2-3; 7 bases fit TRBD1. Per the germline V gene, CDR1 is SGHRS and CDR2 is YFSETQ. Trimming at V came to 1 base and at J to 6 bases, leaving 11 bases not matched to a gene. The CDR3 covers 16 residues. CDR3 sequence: CASSLPTGDHRDTQYF. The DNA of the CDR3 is TGCGCCAGCAGCTTGCCTACAGGGGACCACAGGGATACGCAGTATTTT. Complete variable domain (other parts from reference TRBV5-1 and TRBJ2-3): KAGVTQTPRYLIKTRGQQVTLSCSPISGHRSVSWYQQTPGQGLQFLFEYFSETQRNKGNFPGRFSGRQFSNSRSEMNVSTLELGDSALYLCASSLPTGDHRDTQYFGPGTRLTVL.

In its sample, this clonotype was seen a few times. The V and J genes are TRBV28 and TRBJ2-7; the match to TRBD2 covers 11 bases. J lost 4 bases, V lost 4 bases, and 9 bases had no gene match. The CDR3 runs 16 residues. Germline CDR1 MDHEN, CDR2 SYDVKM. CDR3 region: CASSSATSGRWYEQYF. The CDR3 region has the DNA TGTGCCAGCAGTTCGGCCACTAGCGGGAGATGGTACGAGCAGTACTTC.

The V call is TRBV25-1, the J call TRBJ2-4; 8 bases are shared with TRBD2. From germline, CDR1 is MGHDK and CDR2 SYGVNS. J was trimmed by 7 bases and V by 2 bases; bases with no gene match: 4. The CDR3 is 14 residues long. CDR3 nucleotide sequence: TGTGCCAGCAGTGAACGGCGGGAGGTTAACATTCAGTACTTC. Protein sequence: CASSERREVNIQYF. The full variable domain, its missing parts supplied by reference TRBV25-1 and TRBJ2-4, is EADIYQTPRYLVIGTGKKITLECSQTMGHDKMYWYQQDPGMELHLIHYSYGVNSTEKGDLSSESTVSRIRTEHFPLTLESARPSHTSQYLCASSERREVNIQYFGAGTRLSVL.

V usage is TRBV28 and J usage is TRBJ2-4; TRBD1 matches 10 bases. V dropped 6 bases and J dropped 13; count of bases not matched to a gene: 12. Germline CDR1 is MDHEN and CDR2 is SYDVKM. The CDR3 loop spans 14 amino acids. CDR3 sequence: CASSAPRQGAVQYF. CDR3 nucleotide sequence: TGTGCCAGCAGCGCTCCCCGACAGGGGGCCGTGCAGTACTTC.

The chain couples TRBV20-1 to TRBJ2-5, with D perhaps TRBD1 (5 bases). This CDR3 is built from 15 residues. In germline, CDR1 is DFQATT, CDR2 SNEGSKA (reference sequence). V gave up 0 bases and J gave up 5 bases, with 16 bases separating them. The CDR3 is CSARDRQGKWETQYF. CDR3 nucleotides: TGCAGTGCTAGAGATCGGCAGGGCAAGTGGGAGACCCAGTACTTC.

The DNA of the CDR3 is TGTGCCAGCAGCTTAGCGGGCACGAGCTTCGAGCAGTACTTC. It is translated as CASSLAGTSFEQYF. The chain employs TRBV7-9 and TRBJ2-5; D is undetermined. The J call is in doubt because the DNA end fits TRBJ2-7 better. In germline, CDR1 is SEHNR, CDR2 FQNEAQ (reference sequence). The length of the CDR3 is 14 residues.

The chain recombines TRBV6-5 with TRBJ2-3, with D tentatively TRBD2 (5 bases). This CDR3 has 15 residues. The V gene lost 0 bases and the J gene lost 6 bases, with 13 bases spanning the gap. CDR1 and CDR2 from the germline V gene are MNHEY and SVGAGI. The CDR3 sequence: CASSYSGELADTQYF. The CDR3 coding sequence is TGTGCCAGCAGTTACTCTGGGGAGTTGGCGGATACGCAGTATTTT.

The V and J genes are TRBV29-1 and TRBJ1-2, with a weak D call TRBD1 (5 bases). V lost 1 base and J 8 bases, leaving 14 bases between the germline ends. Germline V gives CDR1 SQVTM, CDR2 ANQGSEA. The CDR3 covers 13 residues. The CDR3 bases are TGCAGCGTTGAAGGCCGGCAGGGCAACGGCTACACCTTC. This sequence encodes CSVEGRQGNGYTF.

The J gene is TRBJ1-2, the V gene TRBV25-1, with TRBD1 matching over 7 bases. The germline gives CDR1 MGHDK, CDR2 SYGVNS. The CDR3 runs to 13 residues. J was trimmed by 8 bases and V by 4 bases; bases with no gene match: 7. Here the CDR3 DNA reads TGTGCCAGCAGTGGAGGGGGCGATCGGGGCTACACCTTC. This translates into CASSGGGDRGYTF.

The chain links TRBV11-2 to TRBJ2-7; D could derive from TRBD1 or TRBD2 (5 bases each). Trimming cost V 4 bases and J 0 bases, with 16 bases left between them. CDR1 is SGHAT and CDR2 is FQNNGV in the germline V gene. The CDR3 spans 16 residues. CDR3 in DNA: TGTGCCAGCAGCTCGACAAAGCGGACACACTCCTACGAGCAGTACTTC. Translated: CASSSTKRTHSYEQYF.

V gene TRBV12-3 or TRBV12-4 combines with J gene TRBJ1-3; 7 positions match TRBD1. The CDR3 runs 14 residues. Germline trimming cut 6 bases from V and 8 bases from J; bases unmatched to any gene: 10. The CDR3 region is CASRRQGQIDTIYF. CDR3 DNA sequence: TGTGCCAGCAGAAGACAGGGTCAGATAGACACCATATATTTT.